This TCR beta chain was documented in a study of beta chain features in type 1 diabetes. Study at large: Across the samples, around 110,000,000 sorted cells were examined in total.

Investigators reverse transcribed all isolated RNA, so they sequenced expressed TCRB transcripts. Produced via immunoSEQ multiplex PCR; TCRdb's table is partial and in-frame only. The sample includes 200,000 to 250,000 clones, 27% seen only once; the top ten take roughly 4%. V lost 9 bases, J lost 4 bases, and 18 bases lay in between. CDR1 MNHEY and CDR2 SVGAGI come from the germline V gene. CDR3 length equals 14 residues. Cell sorting via CD45RO/CCR7/CD25/CD127/CD95/CD27 was performed to obtain CD4+ naive, central memory, regulatory and stem cell-like memory cells. A note on this clone: Its antigen is not known.

Whole-study results and caveats: All four CD4+ subsets from Type 1 diabetes patients carried moderately but significantly shorter TCRB CDR3s. Over-representation of high TCR-expressing cells was a possible consequence of cDNA sequencing.

J is TRBJ1-1 and V is TRBV6-5; D is perhaps TRBD1 (6 bases). The sample consisted of central memory CD4+ T cells from blood. The sequence derives from a man aged 25 to 45 in good health. CDR3 bases: TGTGCCAGTGCTCGGGGGCGGGGAATCACTGAAGCTTTCTTT. This translates into CASARGRGITEAFF.